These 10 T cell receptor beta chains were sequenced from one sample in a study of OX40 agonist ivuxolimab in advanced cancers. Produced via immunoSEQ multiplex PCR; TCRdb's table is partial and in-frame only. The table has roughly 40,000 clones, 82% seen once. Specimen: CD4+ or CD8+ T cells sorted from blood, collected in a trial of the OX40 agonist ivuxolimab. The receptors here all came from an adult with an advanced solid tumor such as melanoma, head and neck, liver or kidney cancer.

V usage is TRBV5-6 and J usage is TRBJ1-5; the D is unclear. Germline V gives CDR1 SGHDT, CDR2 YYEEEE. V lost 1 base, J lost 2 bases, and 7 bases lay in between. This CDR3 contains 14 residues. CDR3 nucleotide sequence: TGTGCCAGCAGCTTGTTGAGGGGCAATCAGCCCCAGCATTTT. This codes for CASSLLRGNQPQHF.

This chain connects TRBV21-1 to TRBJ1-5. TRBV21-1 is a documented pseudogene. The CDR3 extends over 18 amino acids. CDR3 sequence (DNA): TGTGCCAGCAGCAAAACGGGGGGGGGAGGGGACCCCAATCAGCCCCAGCATTTT. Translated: CASSKTGGGGDPNQPQHF.

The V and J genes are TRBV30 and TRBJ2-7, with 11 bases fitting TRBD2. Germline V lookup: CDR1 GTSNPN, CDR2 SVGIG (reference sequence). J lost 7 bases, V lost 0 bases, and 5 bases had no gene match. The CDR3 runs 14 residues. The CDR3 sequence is CAWSVLAGAGEQYF. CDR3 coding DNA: TGTGCCTGGAGTGTACTAGCGGGGGCTGGGGAGCAGTACTTC. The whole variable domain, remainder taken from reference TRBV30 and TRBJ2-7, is SQTIHQWPATLVQPVGSPLSLECTVEGTSNPNLYWYRQAAGRGLQLLFYSVGIGQISSEVPQNLSASRPQDRQFILSSKKLLLSDSGFYLCAWSVLAGAGEQYFGPGTRLTVT.

The DNA for the CDR3 is TGCAGTGCTAGAAATAGCTACGAGCAGTACTTC. Its translation: CSARNSYEQYF. The chain combines TRBV20-1 with TRBJ2-7; unclear D gene. V lost 2 bases to trimming and J lost 3 bases, with 5 bases between them. This CDR3 is built from 11 residues. Germline V lookup: CDR1 DFQATT, CDR2 SNEGSKA (reference sequence).

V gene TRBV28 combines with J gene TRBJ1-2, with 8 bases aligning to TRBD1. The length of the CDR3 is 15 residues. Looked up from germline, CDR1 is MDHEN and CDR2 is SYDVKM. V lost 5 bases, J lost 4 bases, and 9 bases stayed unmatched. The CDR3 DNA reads TGTGCCAGCAGTCCCGGACAGGGCAAGGCCTATGGCTACACCTTC. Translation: CASSPGQGKAYGYTF.

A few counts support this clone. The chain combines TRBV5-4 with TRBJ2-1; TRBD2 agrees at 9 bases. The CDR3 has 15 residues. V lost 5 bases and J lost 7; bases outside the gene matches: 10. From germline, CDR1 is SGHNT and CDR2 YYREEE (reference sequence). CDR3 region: CASSPMRGGHNEQFF. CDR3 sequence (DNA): TGTGCCAGCAGTCCAATGCGGGGGGGCCATAATGAGCAGTTCTTC.

The CDR3 DNA follows: TGTGCCAGCAGCCCTACAGGGAGCGCCTATAATTCACCCCTCCACTTT. This codes for CASSPTGSAYNSPLHF. The genes are TRBV27 and TRBJ1-6, with D possibly being TRBD1 (6 bases). CDR3 length: 16 residues. The ends were cut back, 6 bases at V and 2 bases at J, with 14 bases in the middle. Looked up from germline, CDR1 is MNHEY and CDR2 is SMNVEV (reference sequence).

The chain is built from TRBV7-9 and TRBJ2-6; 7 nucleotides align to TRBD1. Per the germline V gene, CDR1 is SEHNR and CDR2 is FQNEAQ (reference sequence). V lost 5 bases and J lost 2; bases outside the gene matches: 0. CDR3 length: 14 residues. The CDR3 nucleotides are TGTGCCAGCAGCACAGGGGCTGGGGCCAACGTCCTGACTTTC. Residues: CASSTGAGANVLTF.

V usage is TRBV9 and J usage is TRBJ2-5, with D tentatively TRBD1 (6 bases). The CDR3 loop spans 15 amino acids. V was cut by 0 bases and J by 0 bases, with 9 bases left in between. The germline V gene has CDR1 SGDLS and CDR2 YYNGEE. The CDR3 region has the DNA TGTGCCAGCAGCGTAGGGACAGCTAACCAAGAGACCCAGTACTTC. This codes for CASSVGTANQETQYF.

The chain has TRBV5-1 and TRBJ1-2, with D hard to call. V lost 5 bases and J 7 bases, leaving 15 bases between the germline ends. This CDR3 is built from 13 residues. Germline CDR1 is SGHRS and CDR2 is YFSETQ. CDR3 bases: TGCGCCAGCAGTTCTCCGGTTTCAGGTGGCTACACCTTC. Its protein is CASSSPVSGGYTF.